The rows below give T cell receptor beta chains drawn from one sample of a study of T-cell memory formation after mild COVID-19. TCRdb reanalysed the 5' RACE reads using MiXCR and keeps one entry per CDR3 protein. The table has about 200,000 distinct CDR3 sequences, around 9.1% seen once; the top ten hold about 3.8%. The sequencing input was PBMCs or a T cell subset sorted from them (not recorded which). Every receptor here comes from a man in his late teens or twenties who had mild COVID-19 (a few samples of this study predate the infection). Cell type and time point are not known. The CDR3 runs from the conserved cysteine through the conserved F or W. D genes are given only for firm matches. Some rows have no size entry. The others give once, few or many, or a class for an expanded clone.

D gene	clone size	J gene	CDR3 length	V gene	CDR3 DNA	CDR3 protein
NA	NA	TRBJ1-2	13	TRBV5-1	TGCGCCAGCAGGGGACGGGGGCGGATTGGCTACACCTTC	CASRGRGRIGYTF
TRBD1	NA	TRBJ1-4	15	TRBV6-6	TGTGCCAGCAGTTCAACAGACAGGGGCCATGAAAAACTGTTTTTT	CASSSTDRGHEKLFF
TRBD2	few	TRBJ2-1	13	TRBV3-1	TGTGCCAGCAGGACTAGCGGGAACAATGAGCAGTTCTTC	CASRTSGNNEQFF
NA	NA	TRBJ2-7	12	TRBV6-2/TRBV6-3	TGTGCCAGCAGTTACTCGGGGCCAGCCGTGTACTTC	CASSYSGPAVYF
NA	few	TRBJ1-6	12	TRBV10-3	TGTGCCATCAGTGGACAGTATTCACCCCTCCACTTT	CAISGQYSPLHF
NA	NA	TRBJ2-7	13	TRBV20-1	TGCAGTGCTAGGCAGACCGGGTCCTACGAGCAGTACTTC	CSARQTGSYEQYF
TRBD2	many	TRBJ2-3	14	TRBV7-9	TGTGCCAGCAGCCCTCGGACTAGTCCAGATACGCAGTATTTT	CASSPRTSPDTQYF
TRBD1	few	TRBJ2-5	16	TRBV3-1	TGTGCCAGCAGCTCGCGAGGACAGGGGTACGAAGAGACCCAGTACTTC	CASSSRGQGYEETQYF
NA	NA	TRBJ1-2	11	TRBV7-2	TGTGCCAGCAGCAAACGAAGTGGCTACACCTTC	CASSKRSGYTF
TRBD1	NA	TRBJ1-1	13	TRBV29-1	TGCAGCGTTGGAGGGGACAGGGGCACTGAAGCTTTCTTT	CSVGGDRGTEAFF
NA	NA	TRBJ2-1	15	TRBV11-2	TGTGCCAGCAGCCTGGAGGGGTACTACCGCAATGAGCAGTTCTTC	CASSLEGYYRNEQFF
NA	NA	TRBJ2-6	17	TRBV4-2	TGTGCCAGCAGCCAAGAGGAGGGCTACGCTGGGGCCAACGTCCTGACTTTC	CASSQEEGYAGANVLTF
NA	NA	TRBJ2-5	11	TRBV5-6	TGTGCCAGCACGATACGGGAGACCCAGTACTTC	CASTIRETQYF
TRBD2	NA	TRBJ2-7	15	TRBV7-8	TGTGCCAGCAGCTTAGTGGCGCTAGCGGGGGCAAGGCAGTACTTC	CASSLVALAGARQYF
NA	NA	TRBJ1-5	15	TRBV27	TGTGCCAGCAGTTGGGGGTACGGTGGAAATCAGCCCCAGCATTTT	CASSWGYGGNQPQHF
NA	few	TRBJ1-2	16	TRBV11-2	TGTGCCAGCAGCTTAGCCCGCCGAGGAGGGGTTGATGGCTACACCTTC	CASSLARRGGVDGYTF
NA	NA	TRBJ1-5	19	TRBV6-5	TGTGCCAGCAGCCCGGACCCCCTCAGGGGCTCCCTTAGCAATCAGCCCCAGCATTTT	CASSPDPLRGSLSNQPQHF
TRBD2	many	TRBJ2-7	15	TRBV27	TGTGCCAGCAGCCAATGGGGGGGTACGCCCTACGAGCAGTACTTC	CASSQWGGTPYEQYF
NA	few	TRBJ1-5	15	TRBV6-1	TGTGCCAGCAATGCAGGGTGGAGTGGCAATCAGCCCCAGCATTTT	CASNAGWSGNQPQHF
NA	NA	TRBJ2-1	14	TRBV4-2	TGTGCCAGCAGCCAGAGGGGGACTTCCAATGAGCAGTTCTTC	CASSQRGTSNEQFF
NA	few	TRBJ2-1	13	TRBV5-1	TGCGCCAGCAGAGTGGGTTTTGACAATGAGCAGTTCTTC	CASRVGFDNEQFF
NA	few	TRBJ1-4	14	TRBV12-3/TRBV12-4	TGTGCCAGCAGTTTTCAACACCAGATCGAAAAACTGTTTTTT	CASSFQHQIEKLFF
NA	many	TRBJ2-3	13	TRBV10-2	TGCGCCAGCAGTGAGCAGGGTCAAGATACGCAGTATTTT	CASSEQGQDTQYF
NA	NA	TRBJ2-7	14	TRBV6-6	TGTGCCAGCAGTTCTCTTGGGGTGATCTACGAGCAGTACTTC	CASSSLGVIYEQYF
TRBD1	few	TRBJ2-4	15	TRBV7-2	TGTGCCAGCAGCTTCTCGCAGGGGGCGCCAAGCAATCAGTACTTC	CASSFSQGAPSNQYF
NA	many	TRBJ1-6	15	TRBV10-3	TGTGCCATCAGGGGGGAGAGCTCCTATAATTCACCCCTCCACTTT	CAIRGESSYNSPLHF
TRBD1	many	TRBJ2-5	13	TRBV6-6	TGTGCCAGCAGTGACAGGGGGCGGGAGACCCAGTACTTC	CASSDRGRETQYF
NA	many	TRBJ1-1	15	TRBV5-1	TGCGCCAGCAGGCGGGGTTTGGCTATGAACACTGAAGCTTTCTTT	CASRRGLAMNTEAFF
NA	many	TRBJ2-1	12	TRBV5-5	TGTGCCAGCAGCTCAGGGGACAATGAGCAGTTCTTC	CASSSGDNEQFF
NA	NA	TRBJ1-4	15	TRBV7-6	TGTGCCAGCAGCCTAAGGCCTTCAACTAATGAAAAACTGTTTTTT	CASSLRPSTNEKLFF
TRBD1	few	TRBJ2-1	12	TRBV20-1	TGCAGTGCTAGACGACAGGGGTATGAGCAGTTCTTC	CSARRQGYEQFF
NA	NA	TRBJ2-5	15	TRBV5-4	TGTGCCAGCAGCTTTGGACAGGCCGGGGGGGAGACCCAGTACTTC	CASSFGQAGGETQYF
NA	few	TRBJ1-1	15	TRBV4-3	TGCGCCAGCAGCCAAGATACCTCATGGAACACTGAAGCTTTCTTT	CASSQDTSWNTEAFF
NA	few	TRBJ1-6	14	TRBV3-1	TGTGCCAGCAGCCAACAGGGTCTTAATTCACCCCTCCACTTT	CASSQQGLNSPLHF
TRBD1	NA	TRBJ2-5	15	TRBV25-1	TGTGCCAGCAGTCGGGGACAGGGGGCGTTTGAGACCCAGTACTTC	CASSRGQGAFETQYF
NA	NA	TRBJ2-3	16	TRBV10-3	TGTGCCATCAGCCCCCCAGGGGCCGCCAGCACAGATACGCAGTATTTT	CAISPPGAASTDTQYF
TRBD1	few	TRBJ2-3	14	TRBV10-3	TGTGCCATCAGTGATGACAGGGGCACAGATACGCAGTATTTT	CAISDDRGTDTQYF
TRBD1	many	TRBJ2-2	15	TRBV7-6	TGTGCCAGCAGCAACTGGGACAGGGTAATCGGGGAGCTGTTTTTT	CASSNWDRVIGELFF
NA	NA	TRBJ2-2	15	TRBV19	TGTGCCAGTACCGGAAGGACATCGCCTACCGGGGAGCTGTTTTTT	CASTGRTSPTGELFF
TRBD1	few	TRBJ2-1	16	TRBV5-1	TGCGCCAGCAGCATTGACAGGGCGAGCTCCTACAATGAGCAGTTCTTC	CASSIDRASSYNEQFF
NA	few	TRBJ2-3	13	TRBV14	TGTGCCAGCAGCCAGACCGCGCCAGATACGCAGTATTTT	CASSQTAPDTQYF
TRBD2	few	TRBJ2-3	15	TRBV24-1	TGTGCCACCAGTGACAGCGGGGGGGCGATTGATACGCAGTATTTT	CATSDSGGAIDTQYF
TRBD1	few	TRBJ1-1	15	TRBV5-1	TGCGCCAGCAGCCCGCAACCTACAGGGGACACTGAAGCTTTCTTT	CASSPQPTGDTEAFF
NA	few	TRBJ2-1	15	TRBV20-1	TGCAGTGCTAGTGTCACCACGGGGTCCTACAATGAGCAGTTCTTC	CSASVTTGSYNEQFF
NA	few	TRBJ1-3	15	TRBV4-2	TGTGCCAGCAGCCAAGATCTGGTATCTGGAAACACCATATATTTT	CASSQDLVSGNTIYF
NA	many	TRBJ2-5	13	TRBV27	TGTGCCAGCAAATCAGGGGGGCAGGAGACCCAGTACTTC	CASKSGGQETQYF
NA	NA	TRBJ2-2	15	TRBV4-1	TGCGCCAGCAGCCAACCTTTACAGGGAGCCGGGGAGCTGTTTTTT	CASSQPLQGAGELFF
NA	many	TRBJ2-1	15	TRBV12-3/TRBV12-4	TGTGCCAGCAGCCGGGGCGGGGTAGGCTACAATGAGCAGTTCTTC	CASSRGGVGYNEQFF
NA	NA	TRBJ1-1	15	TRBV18	TGTGCCAGCTCACCACCAGGCAGGTCGGGCACTGAAGCTTTCTTT	CASSPPGRSGTEAFF
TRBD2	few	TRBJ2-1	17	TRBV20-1	TGCAGTGCAAAGCGGACTAGCGGACCTAGCTCCTACAATGAGCAGTTCTTC	CSAKRTSGPSSYNEQFF
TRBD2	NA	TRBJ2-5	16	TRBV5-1	TGCGCCAGCAGCCGAGGACTAGTATCCCAGGAAGAGACCCAGTACTTC	CASSRGLVSQEETQYF
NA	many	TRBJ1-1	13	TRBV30	TGTGCCTGGAGTGAGGACGGGGGCACTGAAGCTTTCTTT	CAWSEDGGTEAFF
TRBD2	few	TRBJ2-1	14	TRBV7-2	TGTGCCAGCAGCGGGGGGGGTAAAATCTATGAGCAGTTCTTC	CASSGGGKIYEQFF
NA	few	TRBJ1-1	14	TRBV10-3	TGTGCCATCAGACCCGAGGAGTATAGCTTAGTAGCTTTCTTT	CAIRPEEYSLVAFF
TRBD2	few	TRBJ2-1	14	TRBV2	TGTGCCAGCATGGGAGGGATCCATGGGAATGAGCAGTTCTTC	CASMGGIHGNEQFF